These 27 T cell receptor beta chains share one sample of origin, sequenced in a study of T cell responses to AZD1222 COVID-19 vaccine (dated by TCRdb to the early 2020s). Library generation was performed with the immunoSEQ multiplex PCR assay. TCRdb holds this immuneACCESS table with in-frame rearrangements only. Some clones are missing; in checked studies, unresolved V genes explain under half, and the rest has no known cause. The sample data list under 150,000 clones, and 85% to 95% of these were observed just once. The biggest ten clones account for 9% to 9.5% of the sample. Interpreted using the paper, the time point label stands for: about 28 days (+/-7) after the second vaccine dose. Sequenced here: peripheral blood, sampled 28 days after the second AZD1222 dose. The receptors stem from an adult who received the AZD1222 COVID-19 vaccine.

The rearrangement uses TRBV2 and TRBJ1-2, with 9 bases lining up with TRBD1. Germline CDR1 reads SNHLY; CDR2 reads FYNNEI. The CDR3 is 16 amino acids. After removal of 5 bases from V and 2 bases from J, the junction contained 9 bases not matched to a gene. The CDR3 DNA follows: TGTGCCAGCAGTCCCGGGACAGGGTTAGTAAACTATGGCTACACCTTC. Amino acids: CASSPGTGLVNYGYTF.

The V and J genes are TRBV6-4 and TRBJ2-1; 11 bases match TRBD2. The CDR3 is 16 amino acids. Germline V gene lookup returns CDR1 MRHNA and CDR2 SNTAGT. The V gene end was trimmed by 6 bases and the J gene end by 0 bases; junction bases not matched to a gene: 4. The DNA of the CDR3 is TGTGCCAGCAGCCTAGCGGGAGGCACCTCCTACAATGAGCAGTTCTTC. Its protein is CASSLAGGTSYNEQFF.

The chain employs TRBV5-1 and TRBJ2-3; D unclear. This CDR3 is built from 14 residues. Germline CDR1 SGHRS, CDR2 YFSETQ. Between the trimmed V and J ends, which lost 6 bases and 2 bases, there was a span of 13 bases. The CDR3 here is CASTRQITTDTQYF. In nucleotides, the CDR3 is TGCGCCAGCACGCGACAAATCACCACAGATACGCAGTATTTT.

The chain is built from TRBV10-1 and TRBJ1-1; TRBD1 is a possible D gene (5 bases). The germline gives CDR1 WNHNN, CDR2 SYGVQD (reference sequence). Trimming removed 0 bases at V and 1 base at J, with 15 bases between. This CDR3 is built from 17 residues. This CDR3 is CASSESGAKLRNTEAFF. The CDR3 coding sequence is TGCGCCAGCAGTGAGTCCGGGGCGAAACTAAGGAACACTGAAGCTTTCTTT.

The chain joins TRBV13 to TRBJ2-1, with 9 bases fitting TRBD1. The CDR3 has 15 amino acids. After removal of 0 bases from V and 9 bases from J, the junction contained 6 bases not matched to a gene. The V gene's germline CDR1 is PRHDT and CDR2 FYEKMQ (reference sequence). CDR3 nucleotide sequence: TGTGCCAGCAGCTTAGGGGACAGGGGTTGGAGTGAGCAGTTCTTC. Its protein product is CASSLGDRGWSEQFF.

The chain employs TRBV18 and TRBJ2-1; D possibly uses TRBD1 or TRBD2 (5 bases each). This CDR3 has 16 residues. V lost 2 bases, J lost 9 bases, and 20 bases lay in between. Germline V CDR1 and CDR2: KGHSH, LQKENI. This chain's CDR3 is CASSPASMGSRGEQFF. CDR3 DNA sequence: TGTGCCAGCTCACCAGCCTCCATGGGGAGTAGGGGTGAGCAGTTCTTC.

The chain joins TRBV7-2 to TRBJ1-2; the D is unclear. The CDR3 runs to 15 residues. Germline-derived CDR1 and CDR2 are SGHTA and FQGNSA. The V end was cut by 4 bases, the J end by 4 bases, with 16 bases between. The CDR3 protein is CASSSQQAAIYGYTF. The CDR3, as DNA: TGTGCCAGCAGCTCCCAGCAGGCAGCCATCTATGGCTACACCTTC.

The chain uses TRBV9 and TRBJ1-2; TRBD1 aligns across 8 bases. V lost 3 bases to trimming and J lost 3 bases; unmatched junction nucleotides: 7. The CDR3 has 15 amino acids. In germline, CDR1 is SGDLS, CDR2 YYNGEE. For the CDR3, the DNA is TGTGCCAGCAGCGCAAGAACAGGGGGGGACTATGGCTACACCTTC. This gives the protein CASSARTGGDYGYTF.

The CDR3: CASSFYAGVTGNTIYF. The CDR3 DNA sequence: TGTGCCAGCAGCTTCTACGCGGGCGTCACTGGAAACACCATATATTTT. J is TRBJ1-3 and V is TRBV7-2; the D is unclear. CDR1 is SGHTA and CDR2 is FQGNSA in the germline V gene. Trimming stripped 3 bases from V and 2 bases from J, with 14 bases between. This CDR3 contains 16 residues.

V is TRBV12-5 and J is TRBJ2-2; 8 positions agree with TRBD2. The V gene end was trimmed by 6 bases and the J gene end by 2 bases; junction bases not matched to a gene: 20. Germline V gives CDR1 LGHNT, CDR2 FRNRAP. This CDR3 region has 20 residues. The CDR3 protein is CASGQRGSGGTKFNTGELFF. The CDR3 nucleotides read TGTGCTAGTGGCCAGAGGGGGAGCGGGGGCACCAAATTTAACACCGGGGAGCTGTTTTTT.

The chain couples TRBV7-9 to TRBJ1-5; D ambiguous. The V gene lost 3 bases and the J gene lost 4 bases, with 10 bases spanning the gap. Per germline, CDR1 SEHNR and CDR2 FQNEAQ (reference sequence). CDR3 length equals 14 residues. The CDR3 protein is CASSFEGSNQPQHF. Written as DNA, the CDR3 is TGTGCCAGCAGCTTTGAGGGTAGTAATCAGCCCCAGCATTTT.

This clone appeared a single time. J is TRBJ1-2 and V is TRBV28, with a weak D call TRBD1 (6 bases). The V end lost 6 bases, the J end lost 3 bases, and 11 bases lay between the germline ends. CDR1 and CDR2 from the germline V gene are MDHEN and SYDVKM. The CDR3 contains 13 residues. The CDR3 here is CASSLQGYYGYTF. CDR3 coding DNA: TGTGCCAGCAGCTTACAGGGCTACTATGGCTACACCTTC.

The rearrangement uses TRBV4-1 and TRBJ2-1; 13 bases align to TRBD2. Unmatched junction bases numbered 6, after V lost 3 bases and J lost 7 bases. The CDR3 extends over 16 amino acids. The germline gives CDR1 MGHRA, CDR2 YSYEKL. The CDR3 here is CASSQEGLAGRNEQFF. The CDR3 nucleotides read TGCGCCAGCAGCCAGGAGGGACTAGCGGGAAGGAATGAGCAGTTCTTC.

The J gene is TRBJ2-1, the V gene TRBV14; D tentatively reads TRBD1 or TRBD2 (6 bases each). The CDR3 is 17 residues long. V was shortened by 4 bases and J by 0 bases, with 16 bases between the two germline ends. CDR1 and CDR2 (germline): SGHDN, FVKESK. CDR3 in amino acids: CASSPRVTGASYNEQFF. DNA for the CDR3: TGTGCCAGCAGCCCCCGGGTTACGGGGGCCTCCTACAATGAGCAGTTCTTC. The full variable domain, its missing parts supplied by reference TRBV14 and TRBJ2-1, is EAGVTQFPSHSVIEKGQTVTLRCDPISGHDNLYWYRRVMGKEIKFLLHFVKESKQDESGMPNNRFLAERTGGTYSTLKVQPAELEDSGVYFCASSPRVTGASYNEQFFGPGTRLTVL.

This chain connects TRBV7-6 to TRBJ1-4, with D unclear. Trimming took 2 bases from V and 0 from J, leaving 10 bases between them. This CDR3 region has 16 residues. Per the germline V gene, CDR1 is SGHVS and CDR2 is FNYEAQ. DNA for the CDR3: TGTGCCAGCAGCTTAAGACCGGTTGCAACTAATGAAAAACTGTTTTTT. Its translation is CASSLRPVATNEKLFF.

CDR3 DNA: TGTGCCAGCAGTTTAGCAGGGGCTCGGGGCTACACCTTC. Translation gives CASSLAGARGYTF. This chain uses TRBV28 with TRBJ1-2, with D perhaps TRBD1 (6 bases). V was pared by 2 bases and J by 8 bases, with 12 bases between. From germline, CDR1 is MDHEN and CDR2 SYDVKM. This CDR3 is built from 13 residues.

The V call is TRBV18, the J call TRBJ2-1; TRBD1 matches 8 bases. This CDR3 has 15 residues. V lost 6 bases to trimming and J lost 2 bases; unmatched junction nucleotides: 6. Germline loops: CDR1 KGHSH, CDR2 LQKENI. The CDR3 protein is CASSPMTGAYNEQFF. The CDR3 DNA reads TGTGCCAGCTCCCCGATGACAGGGGCCTACAATGAGCAGTTCTTC.

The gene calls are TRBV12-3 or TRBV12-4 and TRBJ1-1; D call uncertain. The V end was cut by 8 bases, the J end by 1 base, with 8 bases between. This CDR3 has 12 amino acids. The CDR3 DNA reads TGTGCCAGCTGTTGGGGGAACACTGAAGCTTTCTTT. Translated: CASCWGNTEAFF.

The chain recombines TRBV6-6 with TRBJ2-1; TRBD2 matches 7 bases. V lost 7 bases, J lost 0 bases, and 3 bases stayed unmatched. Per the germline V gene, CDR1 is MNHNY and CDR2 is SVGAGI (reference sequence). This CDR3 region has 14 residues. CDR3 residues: CASNGGSSYNEQFF. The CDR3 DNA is TGTGCCAGCAACGGCGGGAGCTCCTACAATGAGCAGTTCTTC.

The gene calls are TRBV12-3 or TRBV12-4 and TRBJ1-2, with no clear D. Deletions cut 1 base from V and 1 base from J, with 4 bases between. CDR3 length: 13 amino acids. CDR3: CASSLDSNYGYTF. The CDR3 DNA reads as TGTGCCAGCAGTTTAGACAGTAACTATGGCTACACCTTC.

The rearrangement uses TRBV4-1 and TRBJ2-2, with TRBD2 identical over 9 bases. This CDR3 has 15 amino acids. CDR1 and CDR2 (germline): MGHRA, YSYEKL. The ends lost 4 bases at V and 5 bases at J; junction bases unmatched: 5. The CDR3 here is CASSPSGGLTGELFF. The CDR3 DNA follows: TGCGCCAGCAGCCCAAGCGGGGGGCTTACCGGGGAGCTGTTTTTT.

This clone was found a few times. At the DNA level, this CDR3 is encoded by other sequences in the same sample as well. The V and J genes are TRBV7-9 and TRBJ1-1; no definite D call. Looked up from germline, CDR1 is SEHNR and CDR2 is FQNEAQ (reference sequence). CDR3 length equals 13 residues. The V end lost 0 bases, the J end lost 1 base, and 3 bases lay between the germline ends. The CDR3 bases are TGTGCCAGCAGCTTAGCGGGGAACACTGAAGCTTTCTTT. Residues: CASSLAGNTEAFF. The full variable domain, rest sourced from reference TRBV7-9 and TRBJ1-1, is DTGVSQNPRHKITKRGQNVTFRCDPISEHNRLYWYRQTLGQGPEFLTYFQNEAQLEKSRLLSDRFSAERPKGSFSTLEIQRTEQGDSAMYLCASSLAGNTEAFFGQGTRLTVV.

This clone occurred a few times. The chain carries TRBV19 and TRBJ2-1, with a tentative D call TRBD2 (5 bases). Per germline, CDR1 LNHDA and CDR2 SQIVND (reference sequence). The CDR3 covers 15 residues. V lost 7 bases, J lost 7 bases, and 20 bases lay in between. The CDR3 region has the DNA TGTGCCAGTACCCCTGGAGAGGGTGTTCCTAATGAGCAGTTCTTC. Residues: CASTPGEGVPNEQFF.

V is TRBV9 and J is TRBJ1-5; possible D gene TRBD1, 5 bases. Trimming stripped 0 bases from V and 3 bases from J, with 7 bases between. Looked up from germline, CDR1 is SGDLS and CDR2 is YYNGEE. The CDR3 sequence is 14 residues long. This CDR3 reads CASSVGGNNQPQHF. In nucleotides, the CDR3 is TGTGCCAGCAGCGTAGGGGGGAACAATCAGCCCCAGCATTTT.

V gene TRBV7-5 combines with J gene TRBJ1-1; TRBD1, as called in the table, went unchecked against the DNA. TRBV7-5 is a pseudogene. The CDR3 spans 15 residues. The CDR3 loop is CARSRSGRDPPEAFF. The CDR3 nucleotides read TGTGCCAGAAGCCGAAGTGGCAGGGATCCTCCTGAAGCTTTCTTT.

The DNA of the CDR3 is TGTGCCAGCAGCTTTGACAGGGGAGTAAATAATGAAAAACTGTTTTTT. It yields the protein CASSFDRGVNNEKLFF. V is TRBV5-4 and J is TRBJ1-4, with 8 bases matching TRBD1. V trimming: 2 bases; J trimming: 4 bases; junction bases outside the gene matches: 7. This CDR3 contains 16 residues. Per germline, CDR1 SGHNT and CDR2 YYREEE (reference sequence).

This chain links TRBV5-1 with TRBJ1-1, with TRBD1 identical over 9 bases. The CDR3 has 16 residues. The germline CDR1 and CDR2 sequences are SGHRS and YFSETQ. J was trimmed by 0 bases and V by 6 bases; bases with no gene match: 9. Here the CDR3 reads CASKPGQGNMNTEAFF. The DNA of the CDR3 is TGCGCCAGCAAACCGGGACAGGGAAACATGAACACTGAAGCTTTCTTT.